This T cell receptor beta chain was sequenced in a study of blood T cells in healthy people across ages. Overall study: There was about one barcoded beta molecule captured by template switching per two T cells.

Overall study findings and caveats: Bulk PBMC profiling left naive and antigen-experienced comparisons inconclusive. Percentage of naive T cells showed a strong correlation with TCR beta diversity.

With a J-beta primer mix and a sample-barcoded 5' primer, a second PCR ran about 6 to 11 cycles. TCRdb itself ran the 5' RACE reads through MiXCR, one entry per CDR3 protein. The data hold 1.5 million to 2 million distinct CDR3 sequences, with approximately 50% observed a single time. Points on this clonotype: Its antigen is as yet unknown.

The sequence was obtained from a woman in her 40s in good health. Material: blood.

Written as DNA, the CDR3 is TGTGCCACCAGTACTCAGCGTGAGCAGTTCTTC. This codes for CATSTQREQFF. The genes are TRBV24-1 and TRBJ2-1; D remains ambiguous. V gave up 6 bases and J gave up 9 bases, with 8 bases separating them. The germline V gene has CDR1 KGHDR and CDR2 SFDVKD. This CDR3 has 11 amino acids.